This T cell receptor beta chain was documented in a study of cytomegalovirus exposure and HLA in healthy donors. General observations from the study: The authors later found most CMV-associated TCR beta chains appeared HLA-restricted.

This CDR3 region has 14 residues. Trimming pared 3 bases from V and 7 bases from J, leaving 15 bases between. The V gene's germline CDR1 is LGHNA and CDR2 YNFKEQ. As for this clone: Its antigen is not identified.

This PCR relied on a set of 60 Vbeta primers and 13 Jbeta primers. This table comes from immunoSEQ multiplex PCR, and its TCRdb copy is limited to in-frame clones, with some not included. The sample shows 80,000 to 95,000 clones, just under 85% of them seen only once. The receptor was isolated from a woman aged 18-29 years in good health and CMV-seropositive. The genes are TRBV4-2 and TRBJ1-2; a weak D match, TRBD1 (6 bases). Specimen: PBMCs. In DNA, the CDR3 is TGTGCCAGCAGCCAGACACAGGGCTCGATTGGCTACACCTTC. Translated, it gives CASSQTQGSIGYTF.